Listed below are T cell receptor beta chains from one sample, sequenced in a study of vaccination effects on CD4 cells after COVID-19. Profiling relied on immunoSEQ multiplex PCR, and the TCRdb table lists in-frame clones only, not all of them. The table shows roughly 60,000 clones, with 70% to 85% occurring only once. Their antigens remain unidentified. The source material was CD4+ T cells from PBMCs cultured without peptide, sampled before COVID-19 vaccination. Receptor source: a human donor who had a prior SARS-CoV-2 infection. The CDR3 runs from the conserved cysteine through the conserved F or W. A D gene is named only where the DNA matches it firmly. Not every row has a clone size; where given, it reads once, few, many or a size class.

size: NA
D: TRBD1
V: TRBV9
J: TRBJ1-2
DNA: TGTGCCAGCAGCGCCGACAGGGCCCGCTCGCACTATGGCTACACCTTC
CDR3: CASSADRARSHYGYTF

size: NA
D: NA
V: TRBV3-1/TRBV3-2
J: TRBJ2-5
DNA: TGTGCCAGCAGCCACTACTCGGAGACCCAGTACTTC
CDR3: CASSHYSETQYF

size: NA
D: TRBD1
V: TRBV18
J: TRBJ1-1
DNA: TGTGCCAGCTCACCACGGGACAGCGCGTCGGGGGCTTTCTTT
CDR3: CASSPRDSASGAFF

size: NA
D: TRBD1
V: TRBV7-3
J: TRBJ1-4
DNA: TGTGCCAGCAGCTTACGTCTACAGGGGACTGAAAAACTGTTTTTT
CDR3: CASSLRLQGTEKLFF

size: NA
D: TRBD1
V: TRBV5-1
J: TRBJ2-2
DNA: TGCGCCAGCAGCCCGGGACAGGGTCTGTTCACCGGGGAGCTGTTTTTT
CDR3: CASSPGQGLFTGELFF

size: NA
D: TRBD2
V: TRBV19
J: TRBJ2-5
DNA: TGTGCCAGTAGTAAGGAGCTAGCGGAAGAGACCCAGTACTTC
CDR3: CASSKELAEETQYF

size: NA
D: NA
V: TRBV11-2
J: TRBJ2-5
DNA: TGTGCCAGCAGCTTAGGCCTCCAAGAGACCCAGTACTTC
CDR3: CASSLGLQETQYF

size: few
D: TRBD1
V: TRBV2
J: TRBJ1-1
DNA: TGTGCCAGCACCGTACAGGGGAGGGTCACTGAAGCTTTCTTT
CDR3: CASTVQGRVTEAFF

size: NA
D: NA
V: TRBV25-1
J: TRBJ2-5
DNA: TGTGCCAGCAGTGAATTCGAAGGGTACCAAGAGACCCAGTACTTC
CDR3: CASSEFEGYQETQYF

size: NA
D: NA
V: TRBV2
J: TRBJ2-5
DNA: TGTGCCAGCAGCACGGGGAGGGAGACCCAGTACTTC
CDR3: CASSTGRETQYF

size: once
D: TRBD2
V: TRBV19
J: TRBJ2-7
DNA: TGTGCCAGTAGTATGTCTAGCGGAAGCTACGAGCAGTACTTC
CDR3: CASSMSSGSYEQYF

size: medium-sized
D: TRBD1
V: TRBV7-9
J: TRBJ1-6
DNA: TGTGCCAGCAGCTCCCGGACAGGGGGCTCTTCACCCCTCCACTTT
CDR3: CASSSRTGGSSPLHF

size: few
D: NA
V: TRBV7-3
J: TRBJ2-2
DNA: TGTGCCAGCAGCTTAGGGGGTAGTACCGGGGAGCTGTTTTTT
CDR3: CASSLGGSTGELFF

size: NA
D: NA
V: TRBV5-1
J: TRBJ2-5
DNA: TGCGCCAGCAGCGGGGGACTCAGAGGGGCCCAGTACTTC
CDR3: CASSGGLRGAQYF

size: NA
D: NA
V: TRBV7-2
J: TRBJ1-2
DNA: TGTGCCAGCAGCCCAGGTTGGAGAGACTATGGCTACACCTTC
CDR3: CASSPGWRDYGYTF

size: once
D: NA
V: TRBV3-1/TRBV3-2
J: TRBJ1-1
DNA: TGTGCCAGCAGCCAAGTTGACGGGGCTGAAGCTTTCTTT
CDR3: CASSQVDGAEAFF

size: NA
D: NA
V: TRBV6-5
J: TRBJ1-2
DNA: TGTGCCAGCACTTACCATCAAAAATATGGCTACACCTTC
CDR3: CASTYHQKYGYTF

size: few
D: NA
V: TRBV6-6
J: TRBJ2-7
DNA: TGTGCCAGCAGTCTCAAGTTTGGGGGTGCTAACTCCTACGAGCAGTACTTC
CDR3: CASSLKFGGANSYEQYF

size: few
D: NA
V: TRBV5-8
J: TRBJ2-7
DNA: TGTGCCAGCAGCTTGGTTTCAGCCGGGTCGAACGAGCAGTACTTC
CDR3: CASSLVSAGSNEQYF